These T cell receptor beta chains were read from a single sample in a study of OX40 agonist ivuxolimab in advanced cancers. Clones were sequenced by immunoSEQ multiplex PCR, and TCRdb holds only the in-frame ones, with some missing. The sample consists of tens of thousands of clones, around nine tenths of them appearing once. Source: CD4+ or CD8+ T cells sorted from blood, taken in a trial of the OX40 agonist ivuxolimab. The receptors were gathered from an adult with an advanced solid tumor such as melanoma, head and neck, liver or kidney cancer. The CDR3 runs from the conserved cysteine through the conserved F or W. The D gene is left open where the match is weak. Size values are once, few and many counts, or a class for expanded clones, and some rows have none.

j_call: TRBJ1-1
clone_size: -
d_call: -
v_call: TRBV7-3
cdr3_nt: TGTGCCAGCAGCTTAACAGGGCAGGCGACTGAAGCTTTCTTT
cdr3_aa: CASSLTGQATEAFF

j_call: TRBJ2-2
clone_size: -
d_call: TRBD2
v_call: TRBV9
cdr3_nt: TGTGCCAGCAGCGTAGGACTAGCGGATAACACCGGGGAGCTGTTTTTT
cdr3_aa: CASSVGLADNTGELFF

j_call: TRBJ2-3
clone_size: -
d_call: TRBD1
v_call: TRBV7-2
cdr3_nt: TGTGCCAGCAGCTTAAGTCTAGCAGGGGGTGCAGATACGCAGTATTTT
cdr3_aa: CASSLSLAGGADTQYF

j_call: TRBJ2-7
clone_size: -
d_call: TRBD2
v_call: TRBV6-5
cdr3_nt: TGTGCCAGCAGTTACGGGACTAGCGGTAACTCCTACGAGCAGTACTTC
cdr3_aa: CASSYGTSGNSYEQYF

j_call: TRBJ2-1
clone_size: -
d_call: TRBD2
v_call: TRBV6-9
cdr3_nt: TGTGCCAGCCGATCCCGGGCCACTAGCGGGGCAACGTACAATGAGCAGTTCTTC
cdr3_aa: CASRSRATSGATYNEQFF

j_call: TRBJ2-3
clone_size: -
d_call: -
v_call: TRBV4-3
cdr3_nt: TGCGCCAGCAGCCAAGATCCAGGGGCAAGCACAGATACGCAGTATTTT
cdr3_aa: CASSQDPGASTDTQYF

j_call: TRBJ2-3
clone_size: once
d_call: TRBD2
v_call: TRBV4-3
cdr3_nt: TGCGCCAGCAGCCAAGGGCCTAGCGGGGCCGCCACAGATACGCAGTATTTT
cdr3_aa: CASSQGPSGAATDTQYF

j_call: TRBJ1-1
clone_size: -
d_call: TRBD1
v_call: TRBV9
cdr3_nt: TGTGCCAGCAGCCCCCGGACAGGGCAGAACACTGAAGCTTTCTTT
cdr3_aa: CASSPRTGQNTEAFF

j_call: TRBJ2-2
clone_size: -
d_call: -
v_call: TRBV18
cdr3_nt: TGTGCCAGCTCACAGGTTCATCCAAGGAACACCGGGGAGCTGTTTTTT
cdr3_aa: CASSQVHPRNTGELFF

j_call: TRBJ1-4
clone_size: -
d_call: -
v_call: TRBV4-3
cdr3_nt: TGCGCCAGCAGCCCGAGGACAGTCTTTAATGAAAAACTGTTTTTT
cdr3_aa: CASSPRTVFNEKLFF

j_call: TRBJ2-7
clone_size: -
d_call: -
v_call: TRBV7-8
cdr3_nt: TGTGCCAGCAGCTTAGCACCCGGGCCCTACGAGCAGTACTTC
cdr3_aa: CASSLAPGPYEQYF

j_call: TRBJ2-3
clone_size: -
d_call: TRBD2
v_call: TRBV5-1
cdr3_nt: TGCGCCAGCAGCTTGAGTAGCGGGAGAACGACAGATACGCAGTATTTT
cdr3_aa: CASSLSSGRTTDTQYF

j_call: TRBJ2-5
clone_size: -
d_call: -
v_call: TRBV2
cdr3_nt: TGTGCCAGCATGGGGGCAGGACTGTACTTC
cdr3_aa: CASMGAGLYF

j_call: TRBJ2-1
clone_size: -
d_call: -
v_call: TRBV5-4
cdr3_nt: TGTGCCAGCAGCTTGGCACTCGGGGATGAGCAGTTCTTC
cdr3_aa: CASSLALGDEQFF

j_call: TRBJ2-2
clone_size: -
d_call: -
v_call: TRBV5-5
cdr3_nt: TGTGCCAGCAGCTGGGCCGGGACACCTAACACCGGGGAGCTGTTTTTT
cdr3_aa: CASSWAGTPNTGELFF

j_call: TRBJ2-2
clone_size: -
d_call: -
v_call: TRBV7-7
cdr3_nt: TGTGCTAGCAGCCGAGGGGGGGACACCGGGGAGCTGTTTTTT
cdr3_aa: CASSRGGDTGELFF

j_call: TRBJ2-7
clone_size: -
d_call: -
v_call: TRBV28
cdr3_nt: TGTGCCAGCAGTTCCAAACTCGGTGGGGCGGGAACAGGCTTC
cdr3_aa: CASSSKLGGAGTGF

j_call: TRBJ2-5
clone_size: -
d_call: TRBD1
v_call: TRBV2
cdr3_nt: TGTGCCAGCAGTGCGACGGGACAGGGTGGGGAGACCCAGTACTTC
cdr3_aa: CASSATGQGGETQYF

j_call: TRBJ2-4
clone_size: -
d_call: TRBD1
v_call: TRBV6-5
cdr3_nt: TGTGCCAGCAGTATGGGACAGGGGGCCTACATTCAGTACTTC
cdr3_aa: CASSMGQGAYIQYF

j_call: TRBJ1-1
clone_size: -
d_call: -
v_call: TRBV6-1
cdr3_nt: TGTGCCAGCAGCCAATTTGGGTCGCGGACTGAAGCTTTCTTT
cdr3_aa: CASSQFGSRTEAFF

j_call: TRBJ2-7
clone_size: -
d_call: -
v_call: TRBV30
cdr3_nt: TGTGCCTGGAGTCCTTTAGACGGGCAGTACTTC
cdr3_aa: CAWSPLDGQYF

j_call: TRBJ2-3
clone_size: -
d_call: TRBD2
v_call: TRBV11-2
cdr3_nt: TGTGCCAGCAGCCCCTATAGCGGGAGCAACACAGATACGCAGTATTTT
cdr3_aa: CASSPYSGSNTDTQYF